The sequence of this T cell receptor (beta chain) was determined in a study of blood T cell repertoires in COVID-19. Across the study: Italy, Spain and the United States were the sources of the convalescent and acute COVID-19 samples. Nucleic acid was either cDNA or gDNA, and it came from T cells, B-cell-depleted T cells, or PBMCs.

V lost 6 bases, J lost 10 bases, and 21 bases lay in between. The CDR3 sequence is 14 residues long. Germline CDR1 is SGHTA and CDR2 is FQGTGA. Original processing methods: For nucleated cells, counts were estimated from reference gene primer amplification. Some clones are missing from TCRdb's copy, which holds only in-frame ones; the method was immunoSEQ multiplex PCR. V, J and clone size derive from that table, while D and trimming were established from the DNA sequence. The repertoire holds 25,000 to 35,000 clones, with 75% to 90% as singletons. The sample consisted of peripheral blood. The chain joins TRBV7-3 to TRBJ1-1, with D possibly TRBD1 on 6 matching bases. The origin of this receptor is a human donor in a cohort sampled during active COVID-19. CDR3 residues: CASSVGGAIPGAFF. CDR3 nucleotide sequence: TGTGCCAGCAGTGTCGGGGGGGCTATCCCGGGAGCTTTCTTT.